This TCR beta chain was sequenced in a study of CD8+ T cells in alopecia areata. RNA, once extracted, was reverse transcribed into cDNA for use as the sequencing template. The repertoire was sequenced with immunoSEQ multiplex PCR; TCRdb's copy has only in-frame clones and lacks some. The sample contains roughly 140,000 clones, 45% to 60% of which appear only once. This CDR3 is 14 amino acids long. CDR1 is SQVTM, CDR2 ANQGSEA, per germline. Trimming removed 6 bases from V and 3 bases from J, with 18 bases in between. The TCR was taken from a human donor with alopecia areata. The chain joins TRBV29-1 to TRBJ2-7, with D tentatively TRBD1 (6 bases). The sample consisted of CD4+ T cells sorted from blood, taken at week 0. The CDR3 nucleotides read TGCAGCGTAGCCCCCGTAGGACAGAACTACGAGCAGTACTTC. Translating gives CSVAPVGQNYEQYF.